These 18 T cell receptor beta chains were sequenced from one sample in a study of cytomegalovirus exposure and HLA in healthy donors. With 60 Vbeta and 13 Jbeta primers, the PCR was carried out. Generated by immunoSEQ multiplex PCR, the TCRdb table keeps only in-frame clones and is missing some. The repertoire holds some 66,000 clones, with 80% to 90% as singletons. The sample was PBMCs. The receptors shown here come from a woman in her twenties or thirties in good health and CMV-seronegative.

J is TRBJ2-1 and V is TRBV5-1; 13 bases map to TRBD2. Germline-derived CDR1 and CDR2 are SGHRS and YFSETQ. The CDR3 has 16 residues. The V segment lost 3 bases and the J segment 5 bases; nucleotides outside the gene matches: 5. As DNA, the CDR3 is TGCGCCAGCAGCTCCCGGACTAGCGGGGGAAACAATGAGCAGTTCTTC. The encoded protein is CASSSRTSGGNNEQFF.

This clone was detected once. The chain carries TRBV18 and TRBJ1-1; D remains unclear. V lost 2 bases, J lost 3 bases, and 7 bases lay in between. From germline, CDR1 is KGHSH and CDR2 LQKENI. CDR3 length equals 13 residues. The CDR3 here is CASSPVEDTEAFF. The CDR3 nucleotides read TGTGCCAGCTCACCAGTGGAGGACACTGAAGCTTTCTTT.

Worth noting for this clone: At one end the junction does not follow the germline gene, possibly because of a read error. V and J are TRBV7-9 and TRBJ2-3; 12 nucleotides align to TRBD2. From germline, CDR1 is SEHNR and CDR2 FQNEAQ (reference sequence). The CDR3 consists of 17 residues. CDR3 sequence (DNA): TGTTCCAGCAGCTTAGGGACTAGCGGGCCTCGCACAGATACGCAGTATTTT. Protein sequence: CSSSLGTSGPRTDTQYF.

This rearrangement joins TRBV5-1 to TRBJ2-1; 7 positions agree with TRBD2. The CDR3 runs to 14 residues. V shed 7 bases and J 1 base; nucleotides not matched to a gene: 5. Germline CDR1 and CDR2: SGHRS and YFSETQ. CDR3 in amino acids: CASGGGESYNEQFF. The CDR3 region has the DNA TGCGCCAGCGGGGGAGGGGAGTCCTACAATGAGCAGTTCTTC.

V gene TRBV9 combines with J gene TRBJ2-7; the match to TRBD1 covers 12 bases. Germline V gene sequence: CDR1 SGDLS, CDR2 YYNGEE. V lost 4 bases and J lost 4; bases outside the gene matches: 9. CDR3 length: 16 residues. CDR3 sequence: CASSRSRDRGQYEQYF. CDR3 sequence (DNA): TGTGCCAGCAGCCGGTCCCGGGACAGGGGGCAATACGAGCAGTACTTC.

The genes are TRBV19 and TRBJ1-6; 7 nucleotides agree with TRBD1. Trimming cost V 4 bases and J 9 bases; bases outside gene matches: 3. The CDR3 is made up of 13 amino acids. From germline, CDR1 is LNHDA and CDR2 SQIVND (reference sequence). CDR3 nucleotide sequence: TGTGCCAGTAGTAATCAGGGGGGTTCACCCCTCCACTTT. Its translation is CASSNQGGSPLHF.

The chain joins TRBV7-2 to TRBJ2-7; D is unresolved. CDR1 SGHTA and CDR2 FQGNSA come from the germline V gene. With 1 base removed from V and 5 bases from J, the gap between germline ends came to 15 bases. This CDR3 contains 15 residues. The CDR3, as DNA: TGTGCCAGCAGCTTAGTTCACTCCCCACTCGACGAGCAGTACTTC. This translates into CASSLVHSPLDEQYF. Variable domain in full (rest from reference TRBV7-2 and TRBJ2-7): GAGVSQSPSNKVTEKGKDVELRCDPISGHTALYWYRQSLGQGLEFLIYFQGNSAPDKSGLPSDRFSAERTGGSVSTLTIQRTQQEDSAVYLCASSLVHSPLDEQYFGPGTRLTVT.

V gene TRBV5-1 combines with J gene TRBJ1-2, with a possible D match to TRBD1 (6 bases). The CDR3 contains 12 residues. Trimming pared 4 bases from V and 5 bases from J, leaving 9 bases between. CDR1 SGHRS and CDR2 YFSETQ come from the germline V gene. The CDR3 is CASSGDKYGYTF. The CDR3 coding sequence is TGCGCCAGCAGCGGGGACAAGTATGGCTACACCTTC.

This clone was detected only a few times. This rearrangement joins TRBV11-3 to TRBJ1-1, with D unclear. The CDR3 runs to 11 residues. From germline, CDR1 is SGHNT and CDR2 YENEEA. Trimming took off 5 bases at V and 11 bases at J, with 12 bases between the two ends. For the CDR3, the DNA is TGTGCCAGCAGCAGACATATTTTCGCTTTCTTT. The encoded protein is CASSRHIFAFF.

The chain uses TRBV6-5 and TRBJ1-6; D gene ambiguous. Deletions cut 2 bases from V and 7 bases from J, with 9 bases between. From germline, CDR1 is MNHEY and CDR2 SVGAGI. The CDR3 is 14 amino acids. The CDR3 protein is CASSYDTSNSPLHF. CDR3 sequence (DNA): TGTGCCAGCAGTTACGACACGTCAAATTCACCCCTCCACTTT.

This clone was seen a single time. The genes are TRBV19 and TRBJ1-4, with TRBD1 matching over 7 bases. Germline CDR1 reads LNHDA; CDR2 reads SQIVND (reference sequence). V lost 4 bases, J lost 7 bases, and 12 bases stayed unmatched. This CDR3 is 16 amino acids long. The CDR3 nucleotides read TGTGCCAGTAGTACCGGGACAGACGAATTAGGTGAAAAACTGTTTTTT. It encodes CASSTGTDELGEKLFF.

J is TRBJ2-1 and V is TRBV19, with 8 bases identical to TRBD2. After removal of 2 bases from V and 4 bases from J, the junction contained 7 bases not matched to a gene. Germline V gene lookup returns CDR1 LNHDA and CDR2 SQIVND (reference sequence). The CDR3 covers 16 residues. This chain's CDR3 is CASSIISGGTYNEQFF. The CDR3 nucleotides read TGTGCCAGTAGTATAATAAGCGGGGGCACTTACAATGAGCAGTTCTTC.

The CDR3, as DNA: TGTGCCAGCAGCCGCGACAGGGGGCGAGTCGGTTCACCCCTCCACTTT. This gives the protein CASSRDRGRVGSPLHF. This sequence joins TRBV2 and TRBJ1-6, with 10 bases identical to TRBD1. The junction had 11 bases not matched to a gene; V was cut back by 6 bases and J by 9 bases. There are 16 residues in the CDR3. Germline assignment: CDR1 SNHLY and CDR2 FYNNEI.

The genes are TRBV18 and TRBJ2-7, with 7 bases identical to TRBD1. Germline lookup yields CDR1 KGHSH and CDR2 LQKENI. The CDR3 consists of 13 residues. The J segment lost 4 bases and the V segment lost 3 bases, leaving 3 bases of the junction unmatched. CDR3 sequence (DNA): TGTGCCAGCTCACCCGGGACAGAGTACGAGCAGTACTTC. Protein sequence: CASSPGTEYEQYF.

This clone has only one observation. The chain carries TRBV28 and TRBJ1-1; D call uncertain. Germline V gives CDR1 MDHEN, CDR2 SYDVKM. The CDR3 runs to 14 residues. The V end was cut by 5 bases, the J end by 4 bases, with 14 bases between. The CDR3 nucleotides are TGTGCCAGCAGTCGGGGAGGCGAGGGCACTGAAGCTTTCTTT. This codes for CASSRGGEGTEAFF.

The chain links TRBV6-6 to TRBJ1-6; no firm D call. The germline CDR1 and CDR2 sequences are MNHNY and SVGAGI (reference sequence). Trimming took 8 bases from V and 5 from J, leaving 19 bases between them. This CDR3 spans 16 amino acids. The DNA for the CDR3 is TGTGCCAGCCGTTCCCGGTCGGGTTCCCATAATTCACCCCTCCACTTT. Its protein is CASRSRSGSHNSPLHF.

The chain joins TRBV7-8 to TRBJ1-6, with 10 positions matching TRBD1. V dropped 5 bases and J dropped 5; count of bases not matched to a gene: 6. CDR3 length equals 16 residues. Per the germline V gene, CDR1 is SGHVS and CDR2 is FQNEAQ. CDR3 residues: CASSDPGQGDNSPLHF. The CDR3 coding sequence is TGTGCCAGCAGCGACCCAGGACAGGGGGATAATTCACCCCTCCACTTT.

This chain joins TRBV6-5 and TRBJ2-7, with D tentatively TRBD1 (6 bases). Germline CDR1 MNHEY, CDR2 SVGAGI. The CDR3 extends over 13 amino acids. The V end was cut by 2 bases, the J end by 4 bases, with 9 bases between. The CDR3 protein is CASSYDRRYEQYF. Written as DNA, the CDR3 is TGTGCCAGCAGTTACGACAGGAGGTACGAGCAGTACTTC.